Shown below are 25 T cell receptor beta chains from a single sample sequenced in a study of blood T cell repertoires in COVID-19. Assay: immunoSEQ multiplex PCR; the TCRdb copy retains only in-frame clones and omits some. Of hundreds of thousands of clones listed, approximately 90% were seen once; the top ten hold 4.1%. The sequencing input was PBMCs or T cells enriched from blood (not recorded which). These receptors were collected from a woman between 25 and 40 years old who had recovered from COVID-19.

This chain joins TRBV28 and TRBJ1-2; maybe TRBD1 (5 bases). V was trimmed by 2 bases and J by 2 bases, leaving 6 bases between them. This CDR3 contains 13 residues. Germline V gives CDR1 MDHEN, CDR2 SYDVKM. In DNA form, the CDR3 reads TGTGCCAGCAGTTTAGGGGGGAACTATGGCTACACCTTC. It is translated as CASSLGGNYGYTF.

The CDR3 coding sequence is TGCAGTGCCAGTCAACCGCAGGGGGCCAACTATGGCTACACCTTC. Encoded protein: CSASQPQGANYGYTF. The chain recombines TRBV20-1 with TRBJ1-2; 8 bases agree with TRBD1. Germline values: CDR1 DFQATT, CDR2 SNEGSKA (reference sequence). The CDR3 loop spans 15 amino acids. V was pared by 6 bases and J by 2 bases, with 11 bases of the junction left unmatched.

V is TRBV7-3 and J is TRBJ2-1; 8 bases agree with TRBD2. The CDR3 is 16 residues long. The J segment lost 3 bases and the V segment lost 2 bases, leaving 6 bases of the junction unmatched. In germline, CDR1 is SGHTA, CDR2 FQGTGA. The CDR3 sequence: CASSLVSGRVYNEQFF. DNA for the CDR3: TGTGCCAGCAGCTTAGTAAGCGGGAGAGTCTACAATGAGCAGTTCTTC.

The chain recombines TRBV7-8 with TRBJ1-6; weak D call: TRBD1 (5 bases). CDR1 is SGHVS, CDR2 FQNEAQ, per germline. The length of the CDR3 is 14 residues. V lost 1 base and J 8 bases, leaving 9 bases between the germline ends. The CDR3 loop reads CASSLGGRHSPLHF. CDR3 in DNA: TGTGCCAGCAGCTTAGGGGGCCGACATTCACCCCTCCACTTT.

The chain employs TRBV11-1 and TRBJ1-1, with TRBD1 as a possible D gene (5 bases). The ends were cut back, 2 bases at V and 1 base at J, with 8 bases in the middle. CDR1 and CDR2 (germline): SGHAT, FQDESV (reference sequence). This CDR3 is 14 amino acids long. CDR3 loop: CASSLLRGNTEAFF. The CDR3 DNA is TGTGCCAGCAGCTTACTTAGGGGGAACACTGAAGCTTTCTTT.

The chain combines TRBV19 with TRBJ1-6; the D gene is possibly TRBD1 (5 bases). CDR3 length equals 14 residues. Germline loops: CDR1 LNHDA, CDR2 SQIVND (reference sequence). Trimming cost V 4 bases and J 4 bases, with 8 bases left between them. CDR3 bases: TGTGCCAGTAGTACCCAGGGTTATAATTCACCCCTCCACTTT. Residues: CASSTQGYNSPLHF.

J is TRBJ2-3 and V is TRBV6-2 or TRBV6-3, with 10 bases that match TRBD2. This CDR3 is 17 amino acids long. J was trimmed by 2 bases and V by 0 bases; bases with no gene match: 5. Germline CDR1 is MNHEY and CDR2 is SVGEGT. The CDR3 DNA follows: TGTGCCAGCAGTTACTCCCCCCTAGCGGGAGTCACAGATACGCAGTATTTT. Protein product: CASSYSPLAGVTDTQYF.

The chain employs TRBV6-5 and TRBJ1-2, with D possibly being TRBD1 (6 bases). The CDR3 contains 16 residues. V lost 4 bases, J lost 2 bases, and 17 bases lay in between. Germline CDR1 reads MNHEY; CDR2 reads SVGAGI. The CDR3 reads CASSSLQGGGNYGYTF. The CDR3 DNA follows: TGTGCCAGCAGTTCACTCCAGGGAGGGGGAAACTATGGCTACACCTTC.

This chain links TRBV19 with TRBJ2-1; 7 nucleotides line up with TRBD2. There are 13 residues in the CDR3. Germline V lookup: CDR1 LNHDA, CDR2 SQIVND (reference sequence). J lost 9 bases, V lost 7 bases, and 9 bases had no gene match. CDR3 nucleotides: TGTGCCAGTATGGGGGAGGGGTCGGGTGAGCAGTTCTTC. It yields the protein CASMGEGSGEQFF.

The CDR3 spells CATSRDPSGELFF. The DNA for the CDR3 is TGTGCCACCAGCAGAGATCCTTCCGGGGAGCTGTTTTTT. V is TRBV15 and J is TRBJ2-2; D call uncertain. CDR1 LNHNV and CDR2 YYDKDF come from the germline V gene (reference sequence). The CDR3 is 13 residues long. V was trimmed by 0 bases and J by 6 bases, leaving 5 bases between them.

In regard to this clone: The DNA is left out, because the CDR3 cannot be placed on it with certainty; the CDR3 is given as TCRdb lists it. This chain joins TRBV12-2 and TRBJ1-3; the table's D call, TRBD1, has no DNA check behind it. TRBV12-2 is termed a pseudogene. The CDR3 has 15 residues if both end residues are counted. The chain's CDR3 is CASRLVVGPGNTIYF.

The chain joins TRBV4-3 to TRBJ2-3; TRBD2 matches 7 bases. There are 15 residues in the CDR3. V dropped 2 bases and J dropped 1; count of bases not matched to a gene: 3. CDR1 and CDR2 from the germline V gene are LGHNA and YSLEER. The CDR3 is CASSQLTSGTDTQYF. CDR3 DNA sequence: TGCGCCAGCAGCCAATTAACTAGCGGCACAGATACGCAGTATTTT.

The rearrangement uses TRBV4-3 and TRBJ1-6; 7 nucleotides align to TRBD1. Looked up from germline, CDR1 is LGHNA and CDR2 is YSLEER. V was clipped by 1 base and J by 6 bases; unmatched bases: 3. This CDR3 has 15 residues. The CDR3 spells CASSQGGQINSPLHF. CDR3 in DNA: TGCGCCAGCAGCCAAGGGGGACAGATTAATTCACCCCTCCACTTT.

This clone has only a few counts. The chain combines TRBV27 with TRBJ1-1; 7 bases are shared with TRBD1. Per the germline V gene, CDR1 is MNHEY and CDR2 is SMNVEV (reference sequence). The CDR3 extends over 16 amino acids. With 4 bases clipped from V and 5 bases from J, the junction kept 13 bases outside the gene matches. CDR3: CASSYYRGLTITEAFF. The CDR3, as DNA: TGTGCCAGCAGTTACTACAGGGGACTTACAATAACTGAAGCTTTCTTT.

The CDR3 sequence is CASSFSGTSEQYF. Here the CDR3 DNA reads TGTGCCAGCAGCTTTTCCGGGACTTCCGAGCAGTACTTC. J is TRBJ2-7 and V is TRBV11-2, with TRBD2 as a possible D gene (6 bases). Germline CDR1 reads SGHAT; CDR2 reads FQNNGV. Trimming removed 3 bases at V and 6 bases at J, with 12 bases between. The CDR3 loop spans 13 amino acids.

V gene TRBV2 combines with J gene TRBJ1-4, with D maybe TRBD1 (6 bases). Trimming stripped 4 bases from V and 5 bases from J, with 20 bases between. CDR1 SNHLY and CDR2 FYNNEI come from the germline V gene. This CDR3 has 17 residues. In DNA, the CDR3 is TGTGCCAGCAGTGGCCAACCGCGACAGGATTCAAATGAAAAACTGTTTTTT. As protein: CASSGQPRQDSNEKLFF. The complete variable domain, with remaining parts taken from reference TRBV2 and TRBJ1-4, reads EPEVTQTPSHQVTQMGQEVILRCVPISNHLYFYWYRQILGQKVEFLVSFYNNEISEKSEIFDDQFSVERPDGSNFTLKIRSTKLEDSAMYFCASSGQPRQDSNEKLFFGSGTQLSVL.

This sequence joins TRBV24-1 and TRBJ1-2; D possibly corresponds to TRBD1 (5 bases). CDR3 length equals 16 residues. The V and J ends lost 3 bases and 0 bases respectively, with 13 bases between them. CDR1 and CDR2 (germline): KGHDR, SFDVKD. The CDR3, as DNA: TGTGCCACCAGTGATCCACACGGGGGAGCTAACTATGGCTACACCTTC. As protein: CATSDPHGGANYGYTF.

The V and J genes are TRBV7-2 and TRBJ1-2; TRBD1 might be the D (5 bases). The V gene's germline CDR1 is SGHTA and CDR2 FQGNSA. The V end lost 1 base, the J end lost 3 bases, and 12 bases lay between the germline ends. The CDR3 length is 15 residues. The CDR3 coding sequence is TGTGCCAGCAGCTTAGGTTCCAGGGCAGACTATGGCTACACCTTC. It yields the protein CASSLGSRADYGYTF.

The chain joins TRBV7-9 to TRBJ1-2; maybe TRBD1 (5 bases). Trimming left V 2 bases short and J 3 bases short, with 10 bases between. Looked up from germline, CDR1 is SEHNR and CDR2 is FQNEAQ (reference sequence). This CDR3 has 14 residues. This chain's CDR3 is CASSLQGSYYGYTF. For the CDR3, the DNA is TGTGCCAGCAGCTTACAGGGTTCTTACTATGGCTACACCTTC.

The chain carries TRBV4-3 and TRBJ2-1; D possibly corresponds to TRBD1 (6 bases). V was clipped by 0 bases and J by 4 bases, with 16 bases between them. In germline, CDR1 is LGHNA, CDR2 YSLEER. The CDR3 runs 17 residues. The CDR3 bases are TGCGCCAGCAGCCAAGATCTCACTACAGGGAAATACAATGAGCAGTTCTTC. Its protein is CASSQDLTTGKYNEQFF.

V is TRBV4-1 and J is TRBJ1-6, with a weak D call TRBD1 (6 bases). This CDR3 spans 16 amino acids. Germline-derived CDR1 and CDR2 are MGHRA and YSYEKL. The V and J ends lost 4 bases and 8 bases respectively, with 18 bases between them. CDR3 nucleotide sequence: TGCGCCAGCAGCCTAAATGTGGGACACAGATATTCACCCCTCCACTTT. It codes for CASSLNVGHRYSPLHF.

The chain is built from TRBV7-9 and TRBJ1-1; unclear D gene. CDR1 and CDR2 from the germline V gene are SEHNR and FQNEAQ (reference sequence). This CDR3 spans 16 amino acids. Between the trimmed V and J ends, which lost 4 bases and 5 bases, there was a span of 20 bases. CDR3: CASSSHPTVPGTEAFF. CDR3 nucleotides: TGTGCCAGCAGCTCCCACCCTACAGTCCCAGGAACTGAAGCTTTCTTT.

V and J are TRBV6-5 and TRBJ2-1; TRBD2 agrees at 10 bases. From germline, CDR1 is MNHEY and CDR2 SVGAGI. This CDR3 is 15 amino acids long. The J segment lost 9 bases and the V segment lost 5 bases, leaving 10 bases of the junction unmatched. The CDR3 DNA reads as TGTGCCAGCAGTCAACGAGCTAGCGGGAGCGGTGAGCAGTTCTTC. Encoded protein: CASSQRASGSGEQFF.

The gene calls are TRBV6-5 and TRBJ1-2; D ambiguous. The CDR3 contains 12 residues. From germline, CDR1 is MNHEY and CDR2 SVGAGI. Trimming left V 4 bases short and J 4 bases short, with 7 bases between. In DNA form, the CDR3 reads TGTGCCAGCAGTTCCGTCAGCTATGGCTACACCTTC. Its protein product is CASSSVSYGYTF.

The CDR3 reads CASYAQGANTEAFF. In nucleotides, the CDR3 is TGTGCCAGCTATGCACAGGGGGCGAACACTGAAGCTTTCTTT. The chain is built from TRBV28 and TRBJ1-1, with TRBD1 matching over 9 bases. The germline gives CDR1 MDHEN, CDR2 SYDVKM. With V trimmed by 8 bases and J by 1 base, 5 bases remained unmatched. The CDR3 runs to 14 residues.